Each of the 12 T cell receptor beta chains below was sequenced from the same sample in a study of spatial heterogeneity in lung cancer. Time point defined: sample taken at primary tumor resection. The study sequenced unsorted whole RNA from tumor, nontumor lung or frozen PBMC. Each CDR3 protein gets one entry after TCRdb re-called the 5' RACE reads with MiXCR. This repertoire shows thousands of distinct CDR3 sequences, roughly 29% found once; its top ten account for about two fifths. Here the sequenced sample was PBMCs, taken at surgery. These receptors originate from a female donor with early-stage non-small cell lung cancer.

As concerns this clonotype: The size of this beta chain means little, since it is a stray read in a library made for alpha chains. This chain joins TRBV9 and TRBJ2-1, with a weak D call TRBD1 (5 bases). Germline values: CDR1 SGDLS, CDR2 YYNGEE. Between the trimmed V and J ends, which lost 3 bases and 6 bases, there was a span of 13 bases. The CDR3 length is 14 residues. Here the CDR3 DNA reads TGTGCCAGCAGCGCGAAACGACAGAGCAATGAGCAGTTCTTC. It is translated as CASSAKRQSNEQFF.

This clonotype was observed a few times. This beta chain is an unintended read in a library built for alpha chains; its size means little. The V gene is TRBV7-9, the J gene TRBJ1-2; tentative D call: TRBD1 (6 bases). The CDR3 covers 14 residues. Deletions cut 5 bases from V and 8 bases from J, with 18 bases between. Germline loops: CDR1 SEHNR, CDR2 FQNEAQ (reference sequence). CDR3 protein: CASSRRQATRGYTF. Written as DNA, the CDR3 is TGTGCCAGCAGCCGTCGACAGGCCACAAGGGGCTACACCTTC.

As to this clonotype: This beta chain is an off-target read within a library intended for alpha chains, so its frequency means little. The chain couples TRBV12-3 or TRBV12-4 to TRBJ1-5; 8 bases align to TRBD1. V shed 1 base and J 4 bases; nucleotides not matched to a gene: 3. This CDR3 is 15 amino acids long. Here the CDR3 DNA reads TGTGCCAGCAGTTTAGGGACAGGGATTAATCAGCCCCAGCATTTT. It specifies CASSLGTGINQPQHF.

This clonotype was found a few times. This beta chain was picked up by a library intended for alpha chains and is off target, so its count carries little meaning. V gene TRBV2 combines with J gene TRBJ2-3, with D perhaps matching TRBD1 (5 bases). The V gene lost 4 bases and the J gene lost 0 bases, with 8 bases spanning the gap. There are 14 residues in the CDR3. Germline CDR1 SNHLY, CDR2 FYNNEI. In nucleotides, the CDR3 is TGTGCCAGCAGTGGGACAACTAGCACAGATACGCAGTATTTT. Its protein product is CASSGTTSTDTQYF.

With regard to this clonotype: A library made for alpha chains picked up this beta chain off target, so its size means little. The chain recombines TRBV7-9 with TRBJ2-2; D is undetermined. V lost 5 bases and J lost 4, with 11 bases in between. This CDR3 is 14 amino acids long. The germline V gene encodes CDR1 SEHNR and CDR2 FQNEAQ (reference sequence). CDR3 loop: CASSEFGGTGELFF. The CDR3 region has the DNA TGTGCCAGCAGCGAGTTTGGCGGCACCGGGGAGCTGTTTTTT.

This clonotype is judged medium-sized. Since the library was made to target alpha chains, this beta chain is a stray read and its abundance is not meaningful. The chain recombines TRBV6-5 with TRBJ2-1; D is uncertain. This CDR3 has 11 amino acids. Trimming shortened V by 7 bases and J by 8 bases, and 9 bases separated the two germline ends. CDR1 MNHEY and CDR2 SVGAGI come from the germline V gene. Written as DNA, the CDR3 is TGTGCCAGCATCGGTAACGATGAGCAGTTCTTC. The encoded protein is CASIGNDEQFF.

To note about this clonotype: This beta chain appears as a stray read in a library generated for alpha chains; its size is not informative. The J gene is TRBJ2-6, the V gene TRBV7-9; TRBD2 might be the D (5 bases). The CDR3 is 15 amino acids. In germline, CDR1 is SEHNR, CDR2 FQNEAQ (reference sequence). Trimming removed 3 bases from V and 3 bases from J, with 9 bases in between. The CDR3 nucleotides are TGTGCCAGCAGCTTCGTTCGGGGTGGGGCCAACGTCCTGACTTTC. It codes for CASSFVRGGANVLTF.

This clonotype showed up just a few times. A read error may produce the germline difference seen at one junction end. Within a library made for alpha chains, this beta chain is off target, and its count is uninformative. J is TRBJ2-3 and V is TRBV7-7; weak D call: TRBD1 (6 bases). Germline-derived CDR1 and CDR2 are SSHAT and FNYEAQ (reference sequence). This CDR3 spans 14 amino acids. The CDR3 region has the DNA TGTGCTAGCAGTCCCGACAGGCTCACAGATACGCAGTATTTT. It encodes CASSPDRLTDTQYF.

Concerning this clonotype itself: A library prepared for alpha chains yielded this beta chain as an off-target read; its size is of little meaning. The gene calls are TRBV7-9 and TRBJ2-7; D is unresolved. V was cut by 2 bases and J by 0 bases, with 8 bases left in between. The CDR3 is made up of 14 amino acids. CDR1 SEHNR and CDR2 FQNEAQ come from the germline V gene (reference sequence). The CDR3: CASSLRTASYEQYF. The CDR3 region has the DNA TGTGCCAGCAGCTTACGAACGGCCTCCTACGAGCAGTACTTC.

Concerning this clonotype: Within a library made for alpha chains, this beta chain is off target, and its count is uninformative. As DNA, the CDR3 is TGTGCCAGCAGGTCAATAGCTACATTCCTCTACGAGCAGTACTTC. Translation: CASRSIATFLYEQYF. The V gene is TRBV28, the J gene TRBJ2-7; D gene unclear. This CDR3 is 15 amino acids long. Trimming pared 6 bases from V and 3 bases from J, leaving 18 bases between. The germline gives CDR1 MDHEN, CDR2 SYDVKM.

On this clonotype: The library was built for alpha chains, so this beta chain is an off-target read and its size means little. The chain is built from TRBV29-1 and TRBJ2-1, with D possibly TRBD2 on 6 matching bases. V was shortened by 7 bases and J by 10 bases, with 20 bases between the two germline ends. Germline-derived CDR1 and CDR2 are SQVTM and ANQGSEA. This CDR3 region has 13 residues. Here the CDR3 reads CSANYGSFREQFF. DNA for the CDR3: TGCAGCGCAAATTACGGGAGTTTCAGGGAGCAGTTCTTC.

This clonotype was observed a few times. A library prepared for alpha chains yielded this beta chain as an off-target read; its size is of little meaning. The chain couples TRBV13 to TRBJ2-1; 10 bases are shared with TRBD2. The CDR3 extends over 15 amino acids. The germline CDR1 and CDR2 sequences are PRHDT and FYEKMQ (reference sequence). J was trimmed by 6 bases and V by 2 bases; bases with no gene match: 4. The CDR3 is CASSLITSGTNEQFF. CDR3 coding DNA: TGTGCCAGCAGCTTAATCACTAGCGGGACCAATGAGCAGTTCTTC. The whole variable domain, filled in from reference TRBV13 and TRBJ2-1, reads AAGVIQSPRHLIKEKRETATLKCYPIPRHDTVYWYQQGPGQDPQFLISFYEKMQSDKGSIPDRFSAQQFSDYHSELNMSSLELGDSALYFCASSLITSGTNEQFFGPGTRLTVL.